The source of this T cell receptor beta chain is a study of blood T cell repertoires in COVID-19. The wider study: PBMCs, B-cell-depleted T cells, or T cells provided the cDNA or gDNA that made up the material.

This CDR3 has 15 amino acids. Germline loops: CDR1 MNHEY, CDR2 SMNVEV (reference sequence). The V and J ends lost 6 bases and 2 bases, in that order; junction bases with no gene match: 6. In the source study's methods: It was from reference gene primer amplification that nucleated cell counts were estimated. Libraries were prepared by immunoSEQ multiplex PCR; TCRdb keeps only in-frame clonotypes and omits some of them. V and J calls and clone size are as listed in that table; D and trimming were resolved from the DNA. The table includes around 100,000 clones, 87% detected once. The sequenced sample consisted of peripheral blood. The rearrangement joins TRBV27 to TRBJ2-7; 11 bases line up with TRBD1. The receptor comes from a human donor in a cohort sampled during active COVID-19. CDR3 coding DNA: TGTGCCAGCAGAACCGGGACAGGGGGGACCTACGAGCAGTACTTC. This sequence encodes CASRTGTGGTYEQYF.